The subject of this entry is one T cell receptor (beta chain). Its cognate antigen is unknown. CDR3 length equals 15 residues. The germline V and J ends were trimmed by 2 bases and 5 bases, with 13 bases remaining between them. Per germline, CDR1 MNHEY and CDR2 SVGAGI. This record belongs to a study of a mutant IDH1 vaccine in newly diagnosed glioma. Study overall: Antecedent treatment encompassed radiotherapy, temozolomide, or their combination; the majority received both.

Stated time point: week 5, during vaccination. The vaccine gave 300 ug of a 20-mer mutant IDH1 peptide subcutaneously per dose. The method was immunoSEQ multiplex PCR; TCRdb's version includes in-frame clones alone and lacks a portion of them. Among 32,000 or so clones listed, roughly four fifths were seen once. Sequencing was performed on PBMCs, taken from a glioma patient whose treatment included an IDH1 peptide vaccine. The sequence was obtained from a man aged 30-40 years with glioma. The rearrangement links TRBV6-5 to TRBJ1-5; D may be TRBD1 (6 bases). The CDR3 bases are TGTGCCAGCAGTTACGACAGGACGCCCCATCAGCCCCAGCATTTT. This translates into CASSYDRTPHQPQHF.